This T cell receptor (beta chain) was sequenced for a study of human T cells and chemical hapten exposure. In regard to this clonotype: Its target is not known.

Findings and caveats of the study: Among expanded TCRs, significantly more large CDR3 similarity clusters formed than among controls.

Specified time point: patch test 1, 2 weeks after DPC sensitization. The sample's treatment: therapeutic diphenylcyclopropenone sensitization with weekly scalp DPC. One entry per CDR3 protein results from TCRdb running MiXCR on the RACE reads. The sample has 350,000 or so distinct CDR3 sequences, about 7% seen once. This sequence was found in a woman between 18 and 29 years old with alopecia areata. Some clones in this sample may be carry-over from other donors' samples. The sequences come from whole blood, collected in connection with sensitization to the hapten diphenylcyclopropenone (DPC).

CDR3 in amino acids: CASSQAGGVVGQPQHF. CDR3 in DNA: TGTGCCAGCAGCCAAGCCGGAGGGGTAGTAGGTCAGCCCCAGCATTTT. The chain combines TRBV14 with TRBJ1-5; D is perhaps TRBD1 (5 bases). V was shortened by 1 base and J by 6 bases, with 16 bases between the two germline ends. The CDR3 is made up of 16 amino acids. CDR1 is SGHDN, CDR2 FVKESK, per germline.